This TCR beta chain emerged from a study of blood T cell repertoires in COVID-19. Some clones are missing from TCRdb's copy, which holds only in-frame ones; the method was immunoSEQ multiplex PCR. The table has 200,000 to 300,000 clones, more than 85% seen once. Germline loops: CDR1 SGHRS, CDR2 YFSETQ. The CDR3 totals 17 residues. J lost 0 bases, V lost 5 bases, and 7 bases had no gene match. This clonotype was obtained from a young adult with COVID-19, enrolled during active disease. The chain recombines TRBV5-1 with TRBJ2-6, with 8 nucleotides matching TRBD1. Material for sequencing was peripheral blood. In nucleotides, the CDR3 is TGCGCCAGCAGTTCTGCAGGGGGCTCCTCTGGGGCCAACGTCCTGACTTTC. Amino acid sequence: CASSSAGGSSGANVLTF. Together with reference TRBV5-1 and TRBJ2-6, the CDR3 gives the full variable domain: KAGVTQTPRYLIKTRGQQVTLSCSPISGHRSVSWYQQTPGQGLQFLFEYFSETQRNKGNFPGRFSGRQFSNSRSEMNVSTLELGDSALYLCASSSAGGSSGANVLTFGAGSRLTVL.